What follows describes a single T cell receptor (beta chain). Which antigen it targets is not known. No clone much larger than this one lies a single base away; base qualities are absent. Healthy HIV-negative adults with no recently reported acute infections or vaccinations were included as donors. Every donor was a Caucasian adult residing in Nashville, Tennessee, USA. Magnetic negative selection was used to enrich CD4+ T cells, after which naive cells were positively selected on CD45RA and the negative fraction became the memory subset. Blood was collected by leukapheresis, and PBMCs were isolated by Ficoll-Histopaque density gradient centrifugation and then cryopreserved in liquid nitrogen vapor phase. Analytical flow cytometry was used to check the purity and quantity of every magnetically sorted T cell population. From each sorted fraction, genomic DNA was isolated and quantified by UV absorbance on a Nanodrop 2000c.

The source of the sample is a study of shared clonotypes between healthy human individuals (dated by TCRdb to 2020 to 2022). General notes on the study: Two women and three men aged 18 to 49 years were included in the cohort. Blood TCR repertoires of several healthy adults were deeply sequenced to estimate repertoire size and the extent of clonotype sharing between individuals. To increase sequencing depth and limit assay-specific biases, different laboratories used diverse techniques to prepare libraries and sequence TCR repertoires. For each donor, three plates each were used for CD4 naive and CD4 memory, two plates were used for CD8 naive, and one plate was used for CD8 memory. Leukapheresis yielded between about 0.8 and 8.9 billion PBMCs per donor. General study outcomes and caveats: Compared with non-shared clonotypes, the clonotypes found in all four sorted-subset donors had higher generation probabilities. The small number of donors limited the genetic and exposure-history diversity represented. Larger estimated clonotype richness was generally found for naive subsets than for memory subsets. Sampling was limited to blood, and TCR repertoires in tissue likely differ from TCR repertoires in blood. Based on pairwise subsampling, the degree of clonotype sharing among donors was expected to be affected by sequencing depth. Even with the large sequencing depth, rarefaction of the sorted-subset datasets indicated that sequencing was incomplete. When several donors were compared, the shared fraction of clonotypes was 5% to 6.5% for naive CD4, approximately 3.3% for naive CD8, about 2.5% for memory CD4, and around 0.37% for memory CD8.

The CDR3 covers 14 residues, taking in both the cysteine and the phenylalanine. Only CDR3 DNA is held: 42 bases, read in frame from base 1. Trimming removed 1 base from V and 3 bases from J, leaving 8 bases between the germline ends. CDR1 MGHDK and CDR2 SYGVNS are derived from the germline V gene. Using the deep immunoSEQ assay, TCR CDR3 regions were amplified from genomic DNA by multiplex PCR. Genomic DNA extracted from each cell subset was distributed evenly over all wells of several immunoSEQ 96-well plates, and each plate served as one replicate. Each replicate PCR for sorted subsets received around 200 ng genomic DNA, equal to roughly 30,000 T cell genomes. Purified libraries were quantified with a Qubit 3.0 fluorometer, sized on a Bioanalyzer 2100, and re-quantified with the KAPA Library Quantification kit. Each immunoSEQ 96-well plate was sequenced on its own single-read 150-cycle Illumina NextSeq 550 flow cell. As for how the authors treated the data: The immunoSEQ output contained only junctional sequences without quality scores, so filtering could not match that applied to full-length reads. To assign V/J genes and CDR3, sequences were annotated against IMGT germline references using PyIR, a Python wrapper for IgBLAST v1.9. Reads with weak V/J assignments (E-value above 1e-6), missing CDR3, stop codons, out-of-frame junctions, or ambiguous translated residues were removed. V3J clonotypes were defined by identical inferred V gene, J gene, and CDR3 amino acid sequence. The percentage overlap between two repertoires was calculated by dividing the number of shared unique clonotypes by the size of the smaller repertoire. Three approaches were used to assess repertoire richness: RTK rarefaction, the Chao1 estimator, and Recon v2.1 estimates of unobserved clonotypes. Generation probabilities were computed with OLGA for all TCRbeta clonotypes obtained by the gDNA method from several donors. Entries here come from immuneACCESS through TCRdb and include only in-frame sequences with V and J called. Some clones fail to appear in such tables; in the studies checked, an unresolved V gene covers under half of the shortfall, and the cause of the remainder is unknown. D and trimming come from the DNA, and the V and J calls and clone size come from that table. In this sample the table shows some 2,500,000 clones, approximately 93% of which occur a single time. The ten largest account for around 0.37% of the sample.

This clonotype originated in a young man in good health. Some clones in this sample may be carry-over from other donors' samples. Rearrangement joined TRBV25-1 to TRBJ2-3; the D gene is perhaps TRBD1, from 6 matching bases. The specimen was naive CD4+ T cells from PBMCs. The cell subset or site label corresponds to: CD45RA+ positively selected. The CDR3 region has the sequence CASSEFQGTDTQYF. In nucleotide form, the sequence is TGTGCCAGCAGTGAATTCCAGGGGACAGATACGCAGTATTTT. The CDR3 plus the reference TRBV25-1 and TRBJ2-3 genes for the other parts give the full variable domain: EADIYQTPRYLVIGTGKKITLECSQTMGHDKMYWYQQDPGMELHLIHYSYGVNSTEKGDLSSESTVSRIRTEHFPLTLESARPSHTSQYLCASSEFQGTDTQYFGPGTRLTVL.